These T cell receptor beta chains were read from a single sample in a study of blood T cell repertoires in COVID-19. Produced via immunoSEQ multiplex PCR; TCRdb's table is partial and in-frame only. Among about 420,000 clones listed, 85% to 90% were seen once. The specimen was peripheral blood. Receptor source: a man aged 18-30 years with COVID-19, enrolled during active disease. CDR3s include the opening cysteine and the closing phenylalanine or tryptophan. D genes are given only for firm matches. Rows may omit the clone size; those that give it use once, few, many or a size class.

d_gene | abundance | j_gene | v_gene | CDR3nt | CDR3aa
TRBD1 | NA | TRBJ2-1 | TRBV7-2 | TGTGCCAGCAGCCGCTGGGACAGGGCGCGCCACAATGAGCAGTTCTTC | CASSRWDRARHNEQFF
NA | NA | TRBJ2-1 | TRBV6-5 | TGTGCCACCCATAGAGGCAGCTCCTACAATGAGCAGTTCTTC | CATHRGSSYNEQFF
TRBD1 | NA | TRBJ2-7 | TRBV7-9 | TGTGCCAGCAGCCTCCGACAGGGGGCGGACGAGCAGTACTTC | CASSLRQGADEQYF
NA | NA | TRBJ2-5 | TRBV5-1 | TGCGCCAGCAGCTTGGGAGTAGATGTGGAGACCCAGTACTTC | CASSLGVDVETQYF
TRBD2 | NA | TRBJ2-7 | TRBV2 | TGTGCCAGCAGGCGACTAGCGGACTCCTACGAGCAGTACTTC | CASRRLADSYEQYF
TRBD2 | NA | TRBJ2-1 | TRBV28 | TGTGCCAGCAAGTGGACTAGCGGGACAAGCTCCTACAATGAGCAGTTCTTC | CASKWTSGTSSYNEQFF
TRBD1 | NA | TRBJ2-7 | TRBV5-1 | TGCGCCAGCAGCTCATCCGGGACAGGGGGGCCTTACGAGCAGTACTTC | CASSSSGTGGPYEQYF
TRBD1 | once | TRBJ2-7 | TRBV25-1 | TGTGCCAGCAGTGACGGGACAGCTCCCGAGCGGTACTTC | CASSDGTAPERYF
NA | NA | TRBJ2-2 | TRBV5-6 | TGTGCCAGCAGCTTGCTACTCGCAGGGATCTTACCCGGGGAGCTGTTTTTT | CASSLLLAGILPGELFF
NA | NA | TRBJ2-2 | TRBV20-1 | TGCAGTGCCAATCAACTGGGGGAGCTGTTTTTT | CSANQLGELFF
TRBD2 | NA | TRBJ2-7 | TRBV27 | TGTGCCAGCGGACTAGCGGGAGGGAGAGAGCAGTACTTC | CASGLAGGREQYF
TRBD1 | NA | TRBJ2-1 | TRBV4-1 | TGCGCCAGCAGCCGGGGGACAGGGACAACCTACAATGAGCAGTTCTTC | CASSRGTGTTYNEQFF
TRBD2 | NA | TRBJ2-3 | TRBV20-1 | TGCAGTGCTAGTCTAGCGGGAGTGGCAGATACGCAGTATTTT | CSASLAGVADTQYF
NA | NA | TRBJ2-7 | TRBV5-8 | TGTGCCAGCAGCTTCGGAGGGAGGTCTTACGAGCAGTACTTC | CASSFGGRSYEQYF
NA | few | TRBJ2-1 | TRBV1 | TGCACCAGCAGCCCTCAACAGGGGTACAATGAGCAGTTCTTC | CTSSPQQGYNEQFF
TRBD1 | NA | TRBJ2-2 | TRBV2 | TGTGCCAGCAGTGAAGACAGGGGAGTTACCGGGGAGCTGTTTTTT | CASSEDRGVTGELFF
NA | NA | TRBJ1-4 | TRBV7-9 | TGTGCCAGCAGCAAACGGACGGACAGCTCCGAAAAACTGTTTTTT | CASSKRTDSSEKLFF
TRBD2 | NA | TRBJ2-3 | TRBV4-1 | TGCGCCAGCAGCCAAGAAGCGGGGGCGCAAGATACGCAGTATTTT | CASSQEAGAQDTQYF
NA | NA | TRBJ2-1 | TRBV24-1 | TGTGCCACCCAGACCAGAGGGGGTTTTGAGCAGTTCTTC | CATQTRGGFEQFF
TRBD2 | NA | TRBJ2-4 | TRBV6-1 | TGTGCCAGCAGTGAAGAAATCGGGGGGGCCAACATTCAGTACTTC | CASSEEIGGANIQYF
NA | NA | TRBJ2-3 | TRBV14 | TGTGCCAGCAGCAGCAGGGATACGCAGTATTTT | CASSSRDTQYF
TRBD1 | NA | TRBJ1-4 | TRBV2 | TGTGCCAGCAGCGGGACAGGTTCTGATGAAAAACTGTTTTTT | CASSGTGSDEKLFF
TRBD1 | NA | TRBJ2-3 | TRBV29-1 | TGCAGCGTCCTAGGGGGACAGGGGGCAGATACGCAGTATTTT | CSVLGGQGADTQYF
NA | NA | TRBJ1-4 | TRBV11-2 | TGTGCCAGCAGCTTAGGAGGCAGCACTGAACTGTTTTTT | CASSLGGSTELFF
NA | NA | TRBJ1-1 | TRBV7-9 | TGTGCCAGCAGCTTCCTTTTGGCAGAAGCTTTCTTT | CASSFLLAEAFF
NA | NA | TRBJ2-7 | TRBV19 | TGTGCCACCGGGGGGCGGCAGCGCTACGAGCAGTACTTC | CATGGRQRYEQYF
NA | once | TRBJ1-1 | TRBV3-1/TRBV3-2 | TGTGCCAGCAGCCGGGACACCGGGGCTGAAGCTTTCTTT | CASSRDTGAEAFF
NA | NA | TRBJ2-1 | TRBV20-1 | TGCAGTGCTAGTAGGAGCTCCTACAATGAGCAGTTCTTC | CSASRSSYNEQFF
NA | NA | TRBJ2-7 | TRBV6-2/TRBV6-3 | TGTGCCAGCAGTTACTCGAAAACTAGTGACTACGAGCAGTACTTC | CASSYSKTSDYEQYF
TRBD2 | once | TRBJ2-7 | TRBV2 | TGTGCCAGCAGCAAACTAGCGGGAGGGCCATCTGAGCAGTACTTC | CASSKLAGGPSEQYF